These 30 T cell receptor beta chains share one sample of origin, sequenced in a study of early T cells in non-severe SARS-CoV-2 infection. TCRdb independently ran MiXCR on the 5' RACE reads; one entry per CDR3 protein. The sample has 69,000 or so distinct CDR3 sequences; roughly 10% are singletons. The sequenced sample was whole blood. The receptors derive from an adult who was a healthcare worker with PCR-confirmed SARS-CoV-2 infection or an uninfected control (not recorded which).

Note on this clonotype: A much larger clone sits a single nucleotide away, making a read error possible. The rearrangement joins TRBV20-1 to TRBJ2-1, with a possible D match to TRBD1 (6 bases). Germline lookup yields CDR1 DFQATT and CDR2 SNEGSKA (reference sequence). The CDR3 extends over 14 amino acids. The CDR3 region has the DNA TGCAGTGCTACCCCGGACAGCTCCTTCAATGAGCAGTTCTTC. This gives the protein CSATPDSSFNEQFF.

The chain couples TRBV6-2 or TRBV6-3 to TRBJ2-7; perhaps TRBD1 as D (6 bases). Germline V gives CDR1 MNHEY, CDR2 SVGEGT. V shed 6 bases and J shed 1 base, with 22 bases lying between them. This CDR3 has 17 amino acids. The CDR3 nucleotides read TGTGCCAGCAGCTCCCTCTCCGACAGGCGGGCTTCCTACGAGCAGTACTTC. This sequence encodes CASSSLSDRRASYEQYF.

Many counts were recorded for this clonotype. The CDR3 region is CASSPNRQRAEAFF. Written as DNA, the CDR3 is TGTGCCAGCTCACCAAATCGACAGAGGGCTGAAGCTTTCTTT. The chain combines TRBV18 with TRBJ1-1; maybe TRBD1 (5 bases). Per the germline V gene, CDR1 is KGHSH and CDR2 is LQKENI. V was shortened by 2 bases and J by 6 bases, with 13 bases between the two germline ends. The CDR3 is 14 amino acids.

The table lists this clonotype with many counts. The gene calls are TRBV15 and TRBJ1-1; D call uncertain. The CDR3 length is 11 residues. Trimming took off 2 bases at V and 2 bases at J, with 0 bases between the two ends. In germline, CDR1 is LNHNV, CDR2 YYDKDF (reference sequence). CDR3 in amino acids: CATSRNTEAFF. The CDR3 bases are TGTGCCACCAGCAGAAACACTGAAGCTTTCTTT.

The table lists this clonotype with a count of one. This could be a read error, since a much larger clone is one nucleotide away. J is TRBJ2-2 and V is TRBV7-2; 13 bases fit TRBD2. This CDR3 is 15 amino acids long. The trim removed 7 bases at V and 6 bases at J, leaving 5 bases unmatched. Germline V CDR1 and CDR2: SGHTA, FQGNSA. Here the CDR3 reads CASNSGLAGAGELFF. The CDR3 DNA is TGTGCCAGCAACAGCGGACTAGCGGGGGCCGGGGAGCTGTTTTTT.

This clonotype was counted a few times. The chain combines TRBV5-1 with TRBJ2-3, with 9 bases aligning to TRBD1. The CDR3 runs to 14 residues. J lost 4 bases, V lost 2 bases, and 2 bases had no gene match. Germline values: CDR1 SGHRS, CDR2 YFSETQ. The CDR3 DNA sequence: TGCGCCAGCAGCTTTCGACAGGGGGCAGATACGCAGTATTTT. Its translation: CASSFRQGADTQYF.

The sample holds many counts of this clonotype. V gene TRBV11-2 combines with J gene TRBJ2-2, with TRBD1 matching 10 bases. The junction had 9 bases not matched to a gene; V was cut back by 7 bases and J by 7 bases. This CDR3 spans 15 amino acids. In germline, CDR1 is SGHAT, CDR2 FQNNGV. CDR3 protein: CASNALTGGIGELFF. In DNA, the CDR3 is TGTGCCAGCAACGCATTGACAGGGGGCATCGGGGAGCTGTTTTTT.

The rearrangement uses TRBV7-7 and TRBJ2-1; no definite D call. Germline loops: CDR1 SSHAT, CDR2 FNYEAQ (reference sequence). V lost 5 bases, J lost 10 bases, and 15 bases lay in between. CDR3 length: 13 amino acids. The CDR3 here is CASSQPPRQEQFF. For the CDR3, the DNA is TGTGCCAGCAGCCAACCCCCACGGCAGGAGCAGTTCTTC. Together with reference TRBV7-7 and TRBJ2-1, the CDR3 gives the full variable domain: GAGVSQSPRYKVTKRGQDVTLRCDPISSHATLYWYQQALGQGPEFLTYFNYEAQPDKSGLPSDRFSAERPEGSISTLTIQRTEQRDSAMYRCASSQPPRQEQFFGPGTRLTVL.

Many counts were recorded for this clonotype. The chain couples TRBV6-2 or TRBV6-3 to TRBJ2-7, with 8 nucleotides matching TRBD1. The germline V gene has CDR1 MNHEY and CDR2 SVGEGT. V shed 5 bases and J 7 bases; nucleotides not matched to a gene: 7. The CDR3 totals 13 residues. Written as DNA, the CDR3 is TGTGCCAGCAGTCACCCGGACAGGGAAGAGCAGTACTTC. Residues: CASSHPDREEQYF.

This clonotype was found many times. This rearrangement joins TRBV27 to TRBJ2-4; perhaps TRBD1 as D (5 bases). The length of the CDR3 is 14 residues. Germline V gives CDR1 MNHEY, CDR2 SMNVEV (reference sequence). The V end lost 6 bases, the J end lost 2 bases, and 11 bases lay between the germline ends. The CDR3 DNA is TGTGCCAGCAGGGGTTCAGGGTCCAAAAACATTCAGTACTTC. It codes for CASRGSGSKNIQYF.

This clonotype was seen more than once but under ten times. V gene TRBV29-1 combines with J gene TRBJ2-2; 8 positions match TRBD1. Looked up from germline, CDR1 is SQVTM and CDR2 is ANQGSEA. V lost 5 bases, J lost 4 bases, and 6 bases stayed unmatched. This CDR3 contains 14 residues. The CDR3 here is CSVLDRELTGELFF. The CDR3 DNA is TGCAGCGTTCTGGACAGGGAGCTCACCGGGGAGCTGTTTTTT.

The table lists this clonotype with many counts. The chain recombines TRBV4-1 with TRBJ1-1, with TRBD1 as a possible D gene (5 bases). Per germline, CDR1 MGHRA and CDR2 YSYEKL. The CDR3 extends over 13 amino acids. Trimming pared 3 bases from V and 7 bases from J, leaving 12 bases between. CDR3 DNA: TGCGCCAGCAGCCAGGAGGGACGGAGTGAAGCTTTCTTT. Its protein is CASSQEGRSEAFF.

The gene calls are TRBV20-1 and TRBJ2-7; 13 nucleotides match TRBD2. The length of the CDR3 is 15 residues. V shed 3 bases, J shed 3 bases, and the junction held 5 bases outside the gene matches. The V gene's germline CDR1 is DFQATT and CDR2 SNEGSKA (reference sequence). As DNA, the CDR3 is TGCAGTGCTAGTCCCGGACTAGCGGGGGTCTACGAGCAGTACTTC. Its translation is CSASPGLAGVYEQYF.

As regards this clonotype: Being one base from a much bigger clone, this may be a read error. V and J are TRBV6-6 and TRBJ2-7; D gene unclear. Trimming shortened V by 5 bases and J by 7 bases, and 21 bases separated the two germline ends. The length of the CDR3 is 15 residues. Germline CDR1 reads MNHNY; CDR2 reads SVGAGI (reference sequence). CDR3 amino acids: CASSPTTGSYREQYF. CDR3 nucleotides: TGTGCCAGCAGTCCTACGACTGGTTCCTATAGAGAGCAGTACTTC.

The J gene is TRBJ2-7, the V gene TRBV2, with D uncertain. Germline lookup yields CDR1 SNHLY and CDR2 FYNNEI. This CDR3 contains 16 residues. V lost 3 bases and J lost 0, with 15 bases in between. CDR3 coding DNA: TGTGCCAGCAGTGAGGCCAGTTATAAATACTCCTACGAGCAGTACTTC. It is translated as CASSEASYKYSYEQYF.

This clonotype has only a few counts. V usage is TRBV4-2 and J usage is TRBJ2-2; D may be TRBD2 (5 bases). The germline V and J ends were trimmed by 0 bases and 4 bases, with 12 bases remaining between them. CDR1 and CDR2 (germline): LGHNA, YNFKEQ. The CDR3 is 16 residues long. The CDR3 here is CASSQDGGLGTGELFF. CDR3 bases: TGTGCCAGCAGCCAAGATGGAGGCCTAGGCACCGGGGAGCTGTTTTTT.

This clonotype was recorded at least ten times. The CDR3 sequence is CASSQAGGETQYF. The DNA of the CDR3 is TGCGCCAGCAGCCAGGCAGGGGGCGAGACCCAGTACTTC. The chain employs TRBV4-3 and TRBJ2-5; the match to TRBD1 covers 8 bases. This CDR3 is 13 amino acids long. CDR1 is LGHNA and CDR2 is YSLEER in the germline V gene. Trimming took 3 bases from V and 5 from J; bases not matched to a gene: 2.

In its sample, this clonotype was seen many times. The rearrangement links TRBV7-8 to TRBJ2-3; TRBD1 or TRBD2 may be the D gene (5 bases each). The V and J ends lost 5 bases and 0 bases respectively, with 12 bases between them. The CDR3 totals 15 residues. CDR1 SGHVS and CDR2 FQNEAQ come from the germline V gene. CDR3 amino acids: CASSLGPASTDTQYF. As DNA, the CDR3 is TGTGCCAGCAGCCTGGGACCGGCTAGCACAGATACGCAGTATTTT.

The chain is built from TRBV3-1 and TRBJ2-7, with a weak D call TRBD1 (5 bases). Trimming shortened V by 0 bases and J by 2 bases, and 11 bases separated the two germline ends. The germline gives CDR1 LGHDT, CDR2 YNNKEL (reference sequence). The CDR3 sequence is 15 residues long. The CDR3 DNA sequence: TGTGCCAGCAGCCAAGATTTTATGACAGCCTACGAGCAGTACTTC. As protein: CASSQDFMTAYEQYF.

The table lists this clonotype with a few counts. This chain connects TRBV10-2 to TRBJ2-7; 11 bases align to TRBD1. The CDR3 has 16 amino acids. CDR1 is WSHSY, CDR2 SAAADI, per germline. The junction had 6 bases not matched to a gene; V was cut back by 3 bases and J by 2 bases. CDR3 loop: CASSEWTGGSAYEQYF. CDR3 DNA: TGCGCCAGCAGTGAATGGACAGGGGGCAGCGCCTACGAGCAGTACTTC.

There are many counts of this clonotype. The chain has TRBV7-6 and TRBJ1-4, with 7 positions matching TRBD1. Trimming at V came to 5 bases and at J to 8 bases, leaving 11 bases not matched to a gene. CDR3 size: 15 residues. CDR1 is SGHVS and CDR2 is FNYEAQ in the germline V gene. The CDR3 coding sequence is TGTGCCAGCAGCCCCACTGGGCAGGGGGTGGAAAAACTGTTTTTT. This translates into CASSPTGQGVEKLFF. Full variable domain (missing parts from reference TRBV7-6 and TRBJ1-4): GAGVSQSPRYKVTKRGQDVALRCDPISGHVSLYWYRQALGQGPEFLTYFNYEAQQDKSGLPNDRFSAERPEGSISTLTIQRTEQRDSAMYRCASSPTGQGVEKLFFGSGTQLSVL.

The chain couples TRBV20-1 to TRBJ2-1; 14 positions agree with TRBD2. Trimming took 4 bases from V and 0 from J; bases not matched to a gene: 5. This CDR3 spans 17 amino acids. CDR1 and CDR2 from the germline V gene are DFQATT and SNEGSKA (reference sequence). The chain's CDR3 is CSAMGLAGVVSYNEQFF. CDR3 coding DNA: TGCAGTGCTATGGGACTAGCGGGAGTCGTCTCCTACAATGAGCAGTTCTTC.

In its sample, this clonotype was seen many times. The rearrangement uses TRBV5-6 and TRBJ1-6; unclear D gene. The V gene's germline CDR1 is SGHDT and CDR2 YYEEEE. There are 17 residues in the CDR3. Trimming removed 2 bases from V and 10 bases from J, with 22 bases in between. CDR3 nucleotides: TGTGCCAGCAGCTTCTGGAAAAACATCGGGAATCGATCACCCCTCCACTTT. It translates to CASSFWKNIGNRSPLHF.

The rearrangement links TRBV6-2 or TRBV6-3 to TRBJ2-2; TRBD2 matches 7 bases. Germline V gene lookup returns CDR1 MNHEY and CDR2 SVGEGT. After removal of 2 bases from V and 3 bases from J, the junction contained 9 bases not matched to a gene. The CDR3 consists of 17 residues. Here the CDR3 reads CASSYRLRGRDTGELFF. The CDR3 nucleotides are TGTGCCAGCAGTTACCGTCTGCGCGGGAGAGACACCGGGGAGCTGTTTTTT.

This clonotype was detected many times. The chain has TRBV2 and TRBJ1-5, with no clear D. V was trimmed by 4 bases and J by 0 bases, leaving 10 bases between them. This CDR3 comprises 15 residues. Germline values: CDR1 SNHLY, CDR2 FYNNEI. CDR3 bases: TGTGCCAGCAGTGTGCGACGGAATAGCAATCAGCCCCAGCATTTT. Protein sequence: CASSVRRNSNQPQHF.

In this sample, this clonotype turned up a few times. V is TRBV29-1 and J is TRBJ2-7; no clear D gene. Trimming cost V 7 bases and J 6 bases, with 16 bases left between them. Looked up from germline, CDR1 is SQVTM and CDR2 is ANQGSEA. The CDR3 consists of 12 residues. CDR3 coding DNA: TGCAGCGGTGGGTCGGCGGTAGCCGAGCAGTACTTC. Translated, it gives CSGGSAVAEQYF.

This clonotype showed up many times. The V and J genes are TRBV10-3 and TRBJ2-3; 9 nucleotides match TRBD2. Germline CDR1 reads ENHRY; CDR2 reads SYGVKD. The CDR3 is 14 amino acids. V dropped 5 bases and J dropped 5; count of bases not matched to a gene: 5. CDR3 nucleotide sequence: TGTGCCATCAGTCAAGCGGGAGGACAAGATACGCAGTATTTT. Translated: CAISQAGGQDTQYF.

This clonotype was recorded many times. The gene calls are TRBV7-3 and TRBJ2-6, with D possibly TRBD2 on 6 matching bases. CDR1 and CDR2 from the germline V gene are SGHTA and FQGTGA. V dropped 3 bases and J dropped 2 bases, with 11 bases sitting between them. The length of the CDR3 is 16 residues. CDR3: CASSLAGGAGANVLTF. In DNA form, the CDR3 reads TGTGCCAGCAGCTTGGCCGGGGGAGCTGGGGCCAACGTCCTGACTTTC.

This chain links TRBV29-1 with TRBJ2-3, with 11 bases aligning to TRBD2. This CDR3 has 14 residues. V was clipped by 8 bases and J by 3 bases; unmatched bases: 7. From germline, CDR1 is SQVTM and CDR2 ANQGSEA. As DNA, the CDR3 is TGCAGCTTCCGACTAGCGGGAACAACAGATACGCAGTATTTT. As protein: CSFRLAGTTDTQYF.

This clonotype was seen ten or more times. The chain is built from TRBV7-8 and TRBJ1-1, with D tentatively TRBD1 (5 bases). The V end was cut by 5 bases, the J end by 4 bases, with 20 bases between. Germline values: CDR1 SGHVS, CDR2 FQNEAQ. The CDR3 sequence is 16 residues long. CDR3 in amino acids: CASSLRVGAEGTEAFF. CDR3 DNA: TGTGCCAGCAGCCTGAGGGTTGGGGCTGAGGGCACTGAAGCTTTCTTT. The whole variable domain, filled in from reference TRBV7-8 and TRBJ1-1, reads GAGVSQSPRYKVAKRGQDVALRCDPISGHVSLFWYQQALGQGPEFLTYFQNEAQLDKSGLPSDRFFAERPEGSVSTLKIQRTQQEDSAVYLCASSLRVGAEGTEAFFGQGTRLTVV.